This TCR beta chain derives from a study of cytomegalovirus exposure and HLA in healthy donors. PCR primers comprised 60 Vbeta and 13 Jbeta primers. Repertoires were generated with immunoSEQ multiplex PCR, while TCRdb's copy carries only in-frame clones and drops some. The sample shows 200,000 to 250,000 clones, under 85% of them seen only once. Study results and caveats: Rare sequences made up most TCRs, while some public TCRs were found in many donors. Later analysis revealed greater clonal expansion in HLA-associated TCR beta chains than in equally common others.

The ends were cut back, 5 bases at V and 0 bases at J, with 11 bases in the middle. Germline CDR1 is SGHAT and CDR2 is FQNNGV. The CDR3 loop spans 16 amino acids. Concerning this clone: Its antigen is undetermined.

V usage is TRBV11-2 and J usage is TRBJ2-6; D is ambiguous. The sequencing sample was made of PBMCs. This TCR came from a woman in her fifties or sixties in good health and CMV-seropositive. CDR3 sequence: CASSPSPNSGANVLTF. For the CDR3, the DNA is TGTGCCAGCAGCCCCAGTCCGAACTCTGGGGCCAACGTCCTGACTTTC.